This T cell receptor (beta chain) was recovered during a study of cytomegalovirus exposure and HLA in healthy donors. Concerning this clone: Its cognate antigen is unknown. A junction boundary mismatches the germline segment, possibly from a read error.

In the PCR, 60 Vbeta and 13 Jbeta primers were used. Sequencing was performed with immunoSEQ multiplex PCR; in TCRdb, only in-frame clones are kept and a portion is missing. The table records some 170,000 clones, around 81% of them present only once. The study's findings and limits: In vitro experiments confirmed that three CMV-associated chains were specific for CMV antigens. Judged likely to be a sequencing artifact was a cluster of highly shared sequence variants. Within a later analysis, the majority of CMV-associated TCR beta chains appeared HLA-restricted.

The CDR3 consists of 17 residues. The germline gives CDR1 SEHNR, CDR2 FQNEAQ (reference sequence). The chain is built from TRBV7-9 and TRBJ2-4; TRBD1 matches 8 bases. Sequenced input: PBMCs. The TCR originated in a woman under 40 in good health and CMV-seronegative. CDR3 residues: CASSGTTGAVAKNSQYF. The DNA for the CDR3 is TGTGCCAGCAGCGGGACGACAGGGGCCGTAGCCAAAAACAGTCAGTACTTC.